This TCR beta chain appears in the sequencing data of a study of blood T cell repertoires in COVID-19. Generated by immunoSEQ multiplex PCR, the TCRdb table keeps only in-frame clones and is missing some. The repertoire holds approximately 240,000 clones, with roughly 80% as singletons. Looked up from germline, CDR1 is GTSNPN and CDR2 is SVGIG (reference sequence). Trimming at V came to 2 bases and at J to 3 bases, leaving 11 bases not matched to a gene. The CDR3 consists of 16 residues. This chain connects TRBV30 to TRBJ2-7, with 9 bases lining up with TRBD1. Input material: peripheral blood. The receptor was derived from a woman in her sixties with acute or convalescent COVID-19. CDR3 sequence reads: CAWSPPGQGPVYEQYF. The CDR3 DNA follows: TGTGCCTGGAGTCCTCCGGGACAGGGACCTGTCTACGAGCAGTACTTC.